The subject of this entry is one T cell receptor (beta chain). Antigen specificity is unknown. The CDR3 has 15 amino acids. Looked up from germline, CDR1 is SGDLS and CDR2 is YYNGEE. Trimming took off 6 bases at V and 0 bases at J, with 12 bases between the two ends. TCR beta from blood CD8+ and CD4+ T cells was sequenced. Bulk CD8+ and CD4+ cells came from magnetic negative isolation; CD8+ TEMRA by FACS. The data stem from a study of CD8 T cells in Susac syndrome. Points from the study as a whole: The relatively small number of individuals in the TCR sequencing and HLA analysis was acknowledged by the study.

Random hexamers were used to reverse transcribe the RNA input (roughly 0.5 to 1 ug). An immunoSEQ multiplex PCR amplified TCR beta CDR3 over 54 Vbeta and 13 Jbeta. TCRdb re-called the immunoSEQ multiplex PCR reads with MiXCR, one entry per CDR3 protein. The sample has approximately 120,000 distinct CDR3 sequences; over 90% are singletons. The source is a human donor with multiple sclerosis. The sequenced material came from CD8+ T cells from PBMCs. The chain uses TRBV9 and TRBJ2-2; D is perhaps TRBD1 or TRBD2 (7 bases each). The CDR3 DNA reads as TGTGCCAGCACCCCAGGGGGGGCGAACACCGGGGAGCTGTTTTTT. Its protein product is CASTPGGANTGELFF. The variable domain in full, completed from reference TRBV9 and TRBJ2-2, reads DSGVTQTPKHLITATGQRVTLRCSPRSGDLSVYWYQQSLDQGLQFLIQYYNGEERAKGNILERFSAQQFPDLHSELNLSSLELGDSALYFCASTPGGANTGELFFGEGSRLTVL.